At least ten counts were recorded for the clone carrying this T cell receptor beta chain. Its matching antigen is unknown. CDR1 and CDR2 (germline): MNHNS, SASEGT. This CDR3 has 14 amino acids. Trimming took 7 bases from V and 3 from J, leaving 13 bases between them. The data were obtained in a study of identical twins. Study-level results: Models underestimated TCR alpha sharing (out-of-frame) in monozygotic twins.

Template switching, a step in the protocol, added a universal primer site, and cDNA carried unique molecular identifiers. TCRdb independently ran MiXCR on the 5' RACE reads; one entry per CDR3 protein. The repertoire holds a few hundred thousand distinct CDR3 sequences, with roughly 9.5% as singletons. This same sample was also taken into another study, of yellow fever vaccine responses in identical twins.

This chain links TRBV6-1 with TRBJ1-3, with D unresolved. The receptor was derived from a woman aged 18-29 years in good health. The source material was PBMCs. CDR3 amino acids: CASTERTFGNTIYF. Written as DNA, the CDR3 is TGTGCCAGCACAGAACGCACATTTGGAAACACCATATATTTT.